What follows is one T cell receptor (beta chain) and its context. Its cognate antigen is unknown. The sample belongs to a study of T cells after yellow fever vaccination. General study results and limits: Bulk-population clonotypes that are abundant could appear as contaminants in FACS-sorted repertoires.

Germline CDR1 and CDR2: SGHRS and YFSETQ. This CDR3 comprises 14 residues. Unmatched junction bases numbered 7, after V lost 4 bases and J lost 4 bases. A single record per CDR3 protein comes from TCRdb applying MiXCR to the 5' RACE reads. Of 200,000 to 300,000 distinct CDR3 sequences in the sample, around 6.7% were seen once. The chain links TRBV5-1 to TRBJ2-5; the match to TRBD2 covers 7 bases. This receptor was obtained from a man aged 30 to 45 who received the YFV17D yellow fever vaccine. The sample was CD4+ T cells sorted from PBMCs, taken on the day of the yellow fever booster vaccination. This chain's CDR3 is CASSNREGAETQYF. The CDR3 region has the DNA TGCGCCAGCAGCAATAGGGAGGGAGCAGAGACCCAGTACTTC. The variable domain in full, with the rest retrieved from reference TRBV5-1 and TRBJ2-5, is KAGVTQTPRYLIKTRGQQVTLSCSPISGHRSVSWYQQTPGQGLQFLFEYFSETQRNKGNFPGRFSGRQFSNSRSEMNVSTLELGDSALYLCASSNREGAETQYFGPGTRLLVL.